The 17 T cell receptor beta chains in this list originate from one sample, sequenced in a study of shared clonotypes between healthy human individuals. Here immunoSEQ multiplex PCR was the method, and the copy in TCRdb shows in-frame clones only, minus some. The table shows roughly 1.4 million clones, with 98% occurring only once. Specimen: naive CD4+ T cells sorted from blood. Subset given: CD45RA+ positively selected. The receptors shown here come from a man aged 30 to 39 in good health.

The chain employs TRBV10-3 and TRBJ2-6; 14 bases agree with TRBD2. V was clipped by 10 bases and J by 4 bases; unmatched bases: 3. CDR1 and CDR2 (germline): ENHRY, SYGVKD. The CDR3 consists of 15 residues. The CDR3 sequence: CATGTSGSGANVLTF. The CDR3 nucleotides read TGTGCCACGGGGACTAGCGGGAGCGGGGCCAACGTCCTGACTTTC.

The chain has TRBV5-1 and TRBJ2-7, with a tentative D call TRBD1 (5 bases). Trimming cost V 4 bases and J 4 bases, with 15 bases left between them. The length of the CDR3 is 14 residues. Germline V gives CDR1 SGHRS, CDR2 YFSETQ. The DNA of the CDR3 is TGCGCCAGCAGCATGTCCGGACACCGGTACGAGCAGTACTTC. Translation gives CASSMSGHRYEQYF.

Here the CDR3 DNA reads TGCGCCAGCAGTTCTAACAGAGATACAATCTACGAGCAGTACTTC. Protein product: CASSSNRDTIYEQYF. V gene TRBV5-1 combines with J gene TRBJ2-7; D is ambiguous. This CDR3 is 15 amino acids long. The V and J ends lost 5 bases and 3 bases respectively, with 18 bases between them. CDR1 is SGHRS and CDR2 is YFSETQ in the germline V gene. Full variable domain (rest looked up from reference TRBV5-1 and TRBJ2-7): KAGVTQTPRYLIKTRGQQVTLSCSPISGHRSVSWYQQTPGQGLQFLFEYFSETQRNKGNFPGRFSGRQFSNSRSEMNVSTLELGDSALYLCASSSNRDTIYEQYFGPGTRLTVT.

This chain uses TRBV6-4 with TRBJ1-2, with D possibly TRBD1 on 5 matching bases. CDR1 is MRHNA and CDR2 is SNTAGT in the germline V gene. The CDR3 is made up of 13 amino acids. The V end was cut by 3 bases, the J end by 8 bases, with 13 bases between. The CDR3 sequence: CASSDGQFGGYTF. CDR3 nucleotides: TGTGCCAGCAGTGATGGACAATTCGGCGGCTACACCTTC.

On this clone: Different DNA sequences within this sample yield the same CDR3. The CDR3 is CASSTADTQYF. In DNA, the CDR3 is TGTGCCAGTAGTACAGCAGATACGCAGTATTTT. The V gene is TRBV19, the J gene TRBJ2-3; D is uncertain. CDR3 length: 11 amino acids. Between the trimmed V and J ends, which lost 4 bases and 4 bases, there was a span of 3 bases. The germline CDR1 and CDR2 sequences are LNHDA and SQIVND (reference sequence).

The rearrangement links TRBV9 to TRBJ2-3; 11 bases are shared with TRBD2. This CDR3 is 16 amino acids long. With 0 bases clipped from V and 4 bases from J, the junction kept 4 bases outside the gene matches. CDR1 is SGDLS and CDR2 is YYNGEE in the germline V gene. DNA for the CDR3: TGTGCCAGCAGCGTAGGCACTAGCGGGAGTGCAGATACGCAGTATTTT. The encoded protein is CASSVGTSGSADTQYF.

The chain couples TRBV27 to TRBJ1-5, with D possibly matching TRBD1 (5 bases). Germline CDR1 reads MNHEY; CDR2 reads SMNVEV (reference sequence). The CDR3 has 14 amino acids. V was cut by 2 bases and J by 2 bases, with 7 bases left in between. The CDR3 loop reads CASSLIQGNQPQHF. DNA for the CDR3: TGTGCCAGCAGTTTAATACAGGGCAATCAGCCCCAGCATTTT.

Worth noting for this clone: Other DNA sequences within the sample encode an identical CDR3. The chain's CDR3 is CASSQTGGSGNTIYF. Here the CDR3 DNA reads TGCGCCAGCAGCCAAACAGGGGGCTCTGGAAACACCATATATTTT. This chain links TRBV4-1 with TRBJ1-3; the match to TRBD1 covers 8 bases. The CDR3 totals 15 residues. After removal of 2 bases from V and 0 bases from J, the junction contained 0 bases not matched to a gene. CDR1 and CDR2 from the germline V gene are MGHRA and YSYEKL.

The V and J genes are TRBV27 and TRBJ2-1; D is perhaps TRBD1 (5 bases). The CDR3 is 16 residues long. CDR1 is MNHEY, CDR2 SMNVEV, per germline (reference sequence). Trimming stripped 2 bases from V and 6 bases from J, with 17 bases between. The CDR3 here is CASSLGFGRVINEQFF. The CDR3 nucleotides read TGTGCCAGCAGTTTAGGGTTTGGCAGGGTGATCAATGAGCAGTTCTTC.

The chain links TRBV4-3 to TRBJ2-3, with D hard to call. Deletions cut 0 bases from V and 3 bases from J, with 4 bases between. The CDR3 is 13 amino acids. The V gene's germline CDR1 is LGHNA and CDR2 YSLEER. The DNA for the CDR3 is TGCGCCAGCAGCCAAGAGTGGACAGATACGCAGTATTTT. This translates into CASSQEWTDTQYF.

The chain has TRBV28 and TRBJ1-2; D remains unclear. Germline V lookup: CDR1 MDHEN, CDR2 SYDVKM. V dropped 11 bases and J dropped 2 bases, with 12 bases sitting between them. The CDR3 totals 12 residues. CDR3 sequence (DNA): TGTGCCGCTCGGTCGGAAAACTATGGCTACACCTTC. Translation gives CAARSENYGYTF.

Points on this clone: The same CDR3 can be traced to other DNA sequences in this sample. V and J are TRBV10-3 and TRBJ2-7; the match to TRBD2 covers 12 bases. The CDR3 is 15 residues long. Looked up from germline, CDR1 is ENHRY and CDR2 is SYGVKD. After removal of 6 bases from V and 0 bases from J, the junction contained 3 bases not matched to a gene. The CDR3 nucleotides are TGTGCCATCAGCGGACTAGCGGGAAGCTCCTACGAGCAGTACTTC. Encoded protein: CAISGLAGSSYEQYF.

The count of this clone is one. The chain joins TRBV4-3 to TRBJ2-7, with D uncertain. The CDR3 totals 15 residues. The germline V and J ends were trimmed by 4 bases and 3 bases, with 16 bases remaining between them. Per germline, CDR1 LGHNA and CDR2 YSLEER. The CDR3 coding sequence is TGCGCCAGCAGCCCAGGCGTATGGGAACGCTACGAGCAGTACTTC. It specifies CASSPGVWERYEQYF.

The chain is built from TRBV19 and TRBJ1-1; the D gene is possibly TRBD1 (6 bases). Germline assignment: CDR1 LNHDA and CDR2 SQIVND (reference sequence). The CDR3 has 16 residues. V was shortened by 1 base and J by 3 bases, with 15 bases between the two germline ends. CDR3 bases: TGTGCCAGTAGTATAGGGCAGGGGATGGTTGACACTGAAGCTTTCTTT. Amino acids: CASSIGQGMVDTEAFF.

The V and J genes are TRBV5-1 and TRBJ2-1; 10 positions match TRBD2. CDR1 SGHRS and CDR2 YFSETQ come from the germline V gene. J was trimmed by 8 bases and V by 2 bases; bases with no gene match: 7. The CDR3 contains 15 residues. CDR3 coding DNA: TGCGCCAGCAGCTTCGGACTAGCGGTACTGGATGAGCAGTTCTTC. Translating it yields CASSFGLAVLDEQFF.

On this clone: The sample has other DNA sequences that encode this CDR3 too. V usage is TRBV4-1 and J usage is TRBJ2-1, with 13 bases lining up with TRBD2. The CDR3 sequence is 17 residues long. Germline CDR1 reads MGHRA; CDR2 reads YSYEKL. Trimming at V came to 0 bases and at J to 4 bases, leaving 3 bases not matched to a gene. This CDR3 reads CASSQDPLAGGYNEQFF. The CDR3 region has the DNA TGCGCCAGCAGCCAAGATCCACTAGCGGGGGGGTACAATGAGCAGTTCTTC.

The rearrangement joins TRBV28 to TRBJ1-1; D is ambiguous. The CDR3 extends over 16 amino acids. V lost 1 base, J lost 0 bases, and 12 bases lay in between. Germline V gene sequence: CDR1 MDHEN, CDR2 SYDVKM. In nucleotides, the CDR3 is TGTGCCAGCAGTTTATTCGGTAGGCCGTTGAACACTGAAGCTTTCTTT. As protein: CASSLFGRPLNTEAFF.